There are a few counts of the clone carrying this T cell receptor beta chain. Its cognate antigen is unknown. The entry originates in a study of beta chain features in type 1 diabetes. For the study at large: All samples combined gave roughly 100,000,000 sorted cells for examination. Study-wide findings and caveats: Patients' naive, central memory and Treg TCRB repertoires seemed closer to one another than those of healthy donors. Among all four CD4+ subsets, Type 1 diabetes patients had TCRB CDR3s that were moderately but significantly shorter.

The CDR3 is 13 residues long. The germline V gene encodes CDR1 LNHDA and CDR2 SQIVND (reference sequence). The V end was cut by 7 bases, the J end by 7 bases, with 16 bases between. CD45RO/CCR7/CD25/CD127/CD95/CD27 staining was used to isolate CD4+ naive, central memory, regulatory and stem cell-like memory cells by sorting. Purity exceeding 98% was reached by all sorted populations. Expressed TCRB transcripts were sequenced because the isolated RNA had all been reverse transcribed beforehand. Data came from immunoSEQ multiplex PCR; TCRdb stores just in-frame clones and leaves some out. The repertoire includes some 700,000 clones, about an eighth of them detected once, and 0.02% to 0.025% sits in the top ten.

The chain is built from TRBV19 and TRBJ1-2; D gene unclear. Sequenced material: naive CD4+ T cells from blood. The TCR was taken from a man between 18 and 35 years old with type 1 diabetes. CDR3 sequence: CASTTGPGGGYTF. Here the CDR3 DNA reads TGTGCCAGTACCACCGGACCGGGAGGTGGCTACACCTTC. The full variable domain, rest sourced from reference TRBV19 and TRBJ1-2, is DGGITQSPKYLFRKEGQNVTLSCEQNLNHDAMYWYRQDPGQGLRLIYYSQIVNDFQKGDIAEGYSVSREKKESFPLTVTSAQKNPTAFYLCASTTGPGGGYTFGSGTRLTVV.